These 28 T cell receptor beta chains share one sample of origin, sequenced in a study of blood T cell repertoires in COVID-19. Sequenced by immunoSEQ multiplex PCR; TCRdb stores in-frame clones only, minus some. Here the sample spans roughly 150,000 clones, about 85% being singletons. Sample: PBMCs or T cells enriched from blood (not recorded which). The receptor set was obtained from a woman between 35 and 50 years old who had recovered from COVID-19.

This chain joins TRBV5-1 and TRBJ2-3, with TRBD2 as a possible D gene (6 bases). The CDR3 has 16 amino acids. V was clipped by 4 bases and J by 4 bases, with 19 bases between them. CDR1 and CDR2 from the germline V gene are SGHRS and YFSETQ. This CDR3 is CASSPGTAEGADTQYF. As DNA, the CDR3 is TGCGCCAGCAGCCCGGGGACTGCCGAAGGGGCAGATACGCAGTATTTT. The full variable domain, completed using reference TRBV5-1 and TRBJ2-3, is KAGVTQTPRYLIKTRGQQVTLSCSPISGHRSVSWYQQTPGQGLQFLFEYFSETQRNKGNFPGRFSGRQFSNSRSEMNVSTLELGDSALYLCASSPGTAEGADTQYFGPGTRLTVL.

The chain is built from TRBV6-5 and TRBJ1-2; tentatively, D is TRBD1 (5 bases). Germline CDR1 is MNHEY and CDR2 is SVGAGI. The CDR3 totals 15 residues. V was shortened by 2 bases and J by 4 bases, with 14 bases between the two germline ends. CDR3 region: CASSYDGEGLYGYTF. The CDR3, as DNA: TGTGCCAGCAGTTACGATGGGGAGGGACTCTATGGCTACACCTTC.

The chain employs TRBV7-3 and TRBJ1-2; 7 positions agree with TRBD1. CDR1 SGHTA and CDR2 FQGTGA come from the germline V gene. CDR3 length equals 15 residues. V dropped 5 bases and J dropped 1; count of bases not matched to a gene: 7. The CDR3 DNA follows: TGTGCCAGCAGCACCAGACAGGGCCTTAACTATGGCTACACCTTC. Its translation is CASSTRQGLNYGYTF.

The chain combines TRBV10-3 with TRBJ1-5, with 8 positions matching TRBD1. The CDR3 has 13 amino acids. The V and J ends lost 6 bases and 6 bases, in that order; junction bases with no gene match: 4. Germline values: CDR1 ENHRY, CDR2 SYGVKD. This CDR3 reads CAISPGGSQPQHF. The CDR3 nucleotides read TGTGCCATCAGCCCAGGGGGCAGTCAGCCCCAGCATTTT.

The chain employs TRBV6-2 or TRBV6-3 and TRBJ1-2; D ambiguous. This CDR3 spans 14 amino acids. Germline loops: CDR1 MNHEY, CDR2 SVGEGT. The V and J ends lost 2 bases and 5 bases respectively, with 12 bases between them. The CDR3 DNA is TGTGCCAGCAGTTACGCGTCGGACTCTTATGGCTACACCTTC. Its protein product is CASSYASDSYGYTF.

The table lists this clone with a few counts. The chain links TRBV7-9 to TRBJ2-1, with a weak D call TRBD1 (5 bases). CDR1 is SEHNR and CDR2 is FQNEAQ in the germline V gene (reference sequence). The CDR3 is 15 residues long. The V and J ends lost 5 bases and 4 bases respectively, with 15 bases between them. This chain's CDR3 is CASSDGHLRYNEQFF. Here the CDR3 DNA reads TGTGCCAGCAGCGACGGACACTTGCGGTACAATGAGCAGTTCTTC.

The gene calls are TRBV28 and TRBJ2-7, with D unclear. This CDR3 has 14 amino acids. Trimming left V 2 bases short and J 3 bases short, with 11 bases between. CDR1 is MDHEN and CDR2 is SYDVKM in the germline V gene. This chain's CDR3 is CASSLVQIHYEQYF. The CDR3 DNA reads TGTGCCAGCAGTTTAGTACAAATCCACTACGAGCAGTACTTC.

This clone was seen a single time. V usage is TRBV25-1 and J usage is TRBJ2-3, with TRBD2 matching 9 bases. The CDR3 runs to 17 residues. V lost 3 bases, J lost 6 bases, and 13 bases stayed unmatched. Germline CDR1 and CDR2: MGHDK and SYGVNS. CDR3 nucleotides: TGTGCCAGCAGTGAGCGGGCGGGGGGGTTCCTTTCGGATACGCAGTATTTT. Encoded protein: CASSERAGGFLSDTQYF.

The table lists this clone with a few counts. The genes are TRBV9 and TRBJ1-1; weak D call: TRBD1 (6 bases). Germline CDR1 is SGDLS and CDR2 is YYNGEE. CDR3 size: 14 residues. V was trimmed by 3 bases and J by 1 base, leaving 10 bases between them. CDR3 loop: CASSEQGTNTEAFF. In DNA form, the CDR3 reads TGTGCCAGCAGCGAACAGGGCACGAACACTGAAGCTTTCTTT.

The chain has TRBV7-3 and TRBJ2-3; 8 positions agree with TRBD2. After removal of 5 bases from V and 2 bases from J, the junction contained 6 bases not matched to a gene. Germline V gives CDR1 SGHTA, CDR2 FQGTGA. CDR3 length: 15 residues. The CDR3 coding sequence is TGTGCCAGCAGCCTTAGCGGGACTCTCACAGATACGCAGTATTTT. Its protein is CASSLSGTLTDTQYF.

Ten or more counts support this clone. The J gene is TRBJ1-2, the V gene TRBV3-1 (or the pseudogene TRBV3-2); maybe TRBD1 (6 bases). The V and J ends lost 0 bases and 6 bases respectively, with 14 bases between them. The CDR3 consists of 15 residues. The germline gives CDR1 LGHDT, CDR2 YNNKEL (reference sequence). The CDR3 reads CASSQDYRVGNGYTF. The CDR3 region has the DNA TGTGCCAGCAGCCAAGATTACAGGGTTGGAAATGGCTACACCTTC.

V gene TRBV30 combines with J gene TRBJ2-2; 10 positions match TRBD2. CDR1 and CDR2 (germline): GTSNPN, SVGIG (reference sequence). Trimming removed 0 bases from V and 5 bases from J; junction bases left unmatched: 12. The CDR3 extends over 18 amino acids. CDR3 in DNA: TGTGCCTGGAGTGTAAAAAGGAGCGGGGGGGCCGGGACCGGGGAGCTGTTTTTT. Its translation: CAWSVKRSGGAGTGELFF.

This sequence joins TRBV5-8 and TRBJ2-1; TRBD1 matches at 8 bases. Germline-derived CDR1 and CDR2 are SGHTS and YDEGEE. There are 15 residues in the CDR3. J gave up 6 bases and V 4 bases, and 9 bases lay outside the gene matches. The CDR3 sequence: CASSVDRGRGNEQFF. CDR3 DNA sequence: TGTGCCAGCAGCGTCGACAGGGGACGGGGCAATGAGCAGTTCTTC.

The gene calls are TRBV20-1 and TRBJ1-2; D unresolved. Per the germline V gene, CDR1 is DFQATT and CDR2 is SNEGSKA (reference sequence). CDR3 length: 14 amino acids. Trimming removed 3 bases at V and 1 base at J, with 12 bases between. This CDR3 reads CSASTRTVNYGYTF. CDR3 DNA sequence: TGCAGTGCTAGTACGCGAACCGTTAACTATGGCTACACCTTC.

This chain links TRBV5-4 with TRBJ2-2; 12 bases agree with TRBD2. V lost 5 bases and J lost 0; bases outside the gene matches: 14. The germline CDR1 and CDR2 sequences are SGHNT and YYREEE (reference sequence). CDR3 size: 20 residues. Written as DNA, the CDR3 is TGTGCCAGCAGTTCCCCCGCGGCTAGCGGGGGGGCTCCGAACACCGGGGAGCTGTTTTTT. Its protein product is CASSSPAASGGAPNTGELFF.

This clone was picked up a small number of times. The gene calls are TRBV6-5 and TRBJ1-6; tentative D call: TRBD1 (6 bases). The CDR3 is 14 residues long. Germline V lookup: CDR1 MNHEY, CDR2 SVGAGI. V was trimmed by 7 bases and J by 5 bases, leaving 12 bases between them. CDR3 sequence (DNA): TGTGCCAGCATGAAACAGGGAAATAATTCACCCCTCCACTTT. Its translation: CASMKQGNNSPLHF.

The table lists this clone with a few counts. The gene calls are TRBV12-3 or TRBV12-4 and TRBJ1-1; TRBD1 aligns across 8 bases. The CDR3 runs to 13 residues. Unmatched junction bases numbered 9, after V lost 5 bases and J lost 10 bases. The CDR3 is CASSPTGAVRAFF. The DNA for the CDR3 is TGTGCCAGCAGTCCGACAGGGGCGGTGAGAGCTTTCTTT.

This chain links TRBV7-3 with TRBJ2-5; possibly TRBD2 for D (6 bases). CDR3 size: 15 residues. Between the trimmed V and J ends, which lost 0 bases and 4 bases, there was a span of 12 bases. Germline lookup yields CDR1 SGHTA and CDR2 FQGTGA. In nucleotides, the CDR3 is TGTGCCAGCAGCTTAACGTTTGCGGGGTTAGAGACCCAGTACTTC. Amino acid sequence: CASSLTFAGLETQYF.

The CDR3 DNA follows: TGTGCCAGCAGCTCCCGGGACAGGGGACGTGGCTACACCTTC. This codes for CASSSRDRGRGYTF. V is TRBV7-8 and J is TRBJ1-2; 10 bases agree with TRBD1. CDR3 length equals 14 residues. Unmatched junction bases numbered 6, after V lost 4 bases and J lost 7 bases. Germline CDR1 SGHVS, CDR2 FQNEAQ.

The V gene is TRBV30, the J gene TRBJ2-1, with a weak D call TRBD2 (5 bases). Germline CDR1 is GTSNPN and CDR2 is SVGIG (reference sequence). The V end was cut by 5 bases, the J end by 15 bases, with 20 bases between. The CDR3 consists of 12 residues. The chain's CDR3 is CAWAQLAGGRFF. CDR3 bases: TGTGCCTGGGCCCAATTAGCCGGAGGTCGGTTCTTC.

The V gene is TRBV7-6, the J gene TRBJ1-2; 10 bases fit TRBD1. V dropped 5 bases and J dropped 4; count of bases not matched to a gene: 7. The CDR3 extends over 15 amino acids. Germline V CDR1 and CDR2: SGHVS, FNYEAQ. The CDR3 region has the DNA TGTGCCAGCAGCCCGAGGACAGGGGGGCTCTATGGCTACACCTTC. Translating gives CASSPRTGGLYGYTF.

This chain connects TRBV3-1 (or the pseudogene TRBV3-2) to TRBJ1-3, with D maybe TRBD1 (5 bases). V was cut by 1 base and J by 1 base, with 11 bases left in between. Germline CDR1 is LGHDT and CDR2 is YNNKEL (reference sequence). The CDR3 has 16 residues. The CDR3 region has the DNA TGTGCCAGCAGCCAAGGGGGGGGGAGATCTGGAAACACCATATATTTT. Translation: CASSQGGGRSGNTIYF.

The J gene is TRBJ2-3, the V gene TRBV5-8; 8 bases agree with TRBD2. The CDR3 is 15 residues long. Germline lookup yields CDR1 SGHTS and CDR2 YDEGEE. Unmatched junction bases numbered 4, after V lost 4 bases and J lost 0 bases. This CDR3 is CASSPGGTSTDTQYF. In DNA, the CDR3 is TGTGCCAGCAGCCCGGGAGGGACCAGCACAGATACGCAGTATTTT.

V is TRBV11-2 and J is TRBJ2-1; 8 bases map to TRBD2. V gave up 0 bases and J gave up 8 bases; unmatched junction bases: 9. The length of the CDR3 is 16 residues. From germline, CDR1 is SGHAT and CDR2 FQNNGV. CDR3 nucleotides: TGTGCCAGCAGCTTAGAGCCGGGGGGGGTATACGATGAGCAGTTCTTC. This encodes CASSLEPGGVYDEQFF.

In DNA, the CDR3 is TGTGCCAGCAGCGTTCCCCCCGGGGGGACTGAAGCTTTCTTT. This encodes CASSVPPGGTEAFF. The chain employs TRBV9 and TRBJ1-1; D perhaps matches TRBD1 (5 bases). Germline-derived CDR1 and CDR2 are SGDLS and YYNGEE. The CDR3 length is 14 residues. The V gene lost 2 bases and the J gene lost 5 bases, with 13 bases spanning the gap.

The rearrangement links TRBV18 to TRBJ1-2, with 10 bases lining up with TRBD1. From germline, CDR1 is KGHSH and CDR2 LQKENI. This CDR3 contains 15 residues. The junction had 9 bases not matched to a gene; V was cut back by 6 bases and J by 5 bases. The CDR3 sequence: CASSEDRGRLYGYTF. The CDR3 region has the DNA TGTGCCAGCTCGGAAGACAGGGGGCGCCTTTATGGCTACACCTTC. The full variable domain, in which reference TRBV18 and TRBJ1-2 provide the parts outside the CDR3, is NAGVMQNPRHLVRRRGQEARLRCSPMKGHSHVYWYRQLPEEGLKFMVYLQKENIIDESGMPKERFSAEFPKEGPSILRIQQVVRGDSAAYFCASSEDRGRLYGYTFGSGTRLTVV.

V and J are TRBV2 and TRBJ1-5, with no clear D. This CDR3 is built from 15 residues. Germline-derived CDR1 and CDR2 are SNHLY and FYNNEI. V was clipped by 2 bases and J by 0 bases, with 8 bases between them. CDR3 amino acids: CASSESSSSNQPQHF. The CDR3 DNA is TGTGCCAGCAGTGAAAGTAGCAGTAGCAATCAGCCCCAGCATTTT.

This chain connects TRBV5-4 to TRBJ1-4, with TRBD1 as a possible D gene (6 bases). This CDR3 has 14 residues. Germline V CDR1 and CDR2: SGHNT, YYREEE (reference sequence). V was trimmed by 0 bases and J by 10 bases, leaving 13 bases between them. CDR3 sequence: CASSLGRGDGKLFF. In nucleotides, the CDR3 is TGTGCCAGCAGCTTGGGCAGGGGCGACGGAAAACTGTTTTTT. Using reference TRBV5-4 and TRBJ1-4 for the parts outside the CDR3, the full variable domain is ETGVTQSPTHLIKTRGQQVTLRCSSQSGHNTVSWYQQALGQGPQFIFQYYREEENGRGNFPPRFSGLQFPNYSSELNVNALELDDSALYLCASSLGRGDGKLFFGSGTQLSVL.